A selection of T cell receptor beta chains follows, all from one sample in a study of T cells in Graves' hyperthyroidism and ophthalmopathy. TCRdb re-derived calls from the multiplex PCR reads in MiXCR, one entry per CDR3 protein. The sample has roughly 740,000 distinct CDR3 sequences, about 16% seen once. Sequences were obtained from blood. The receptors stem from a man between 18 and 29 years old with Graves' hyperthyroidism. The CDR3 runs from the conserved cysteine through the conserved F or W. Fields, in order: CDR3 protein, CDR3 DNA, V gene, D gene, J gene, clone size. The D gene is left open where the match is weak. Some rows have no size entry. The others give once, few or many, or a class for an expanded clone.

CSEKAVIEQFF	TGCAGTGAGAAGGCGGTCATTGAGCAGTTCTTC	TRBV20-1	.	TRBJ2-1	.
CSARLGGEQFF	TGCAGTGCTAGGCTAGGGGGGGAGCAGTTCTTC	TRBV20-1	.	TRBJ2-1	many
CASRWTGRYNEQFF	TGTGCCAGCAGGTGGACAGGGCGGTACAATGAGCAGTTCTTC	TRBV7-9	TRBD1	TRBJ2-1	many
CASGLDNSNQPQHF	TGTGCTAGTGGCCTTGACAACAGCAATCAGCCCCAGCATTTT	TRBV12-5	.	TRBJ1-5	few
CASSPSLAGANVLTF	TGTGCCAGCAGTCCCTCCCTTGCTGGGGCCAACGTCCTGACTTTC	TRBV6-1	.	TRBJ2-6	many
CSARDPKRASSYNSPLHF	TGCAGTGCTAGAGATCCAAAGAGGGCGAGCTCCTATAATTCACCCCTCCACTTT	TRBV20-1	.	TRBJ1-6	.
CASSLNRENTGELFF	TGTGCCAGCAGTCTAAACAGAGAGAACACCGGGGAGCTGTTTTTT	TRBV7-3	.	TRBJ2-2	.
CASSLEQGYGYTF	TGTGCCAGCAGTTTAGAACAGGGCTATGGCTACACCTTC	TRBV28	.	TRBJ1-2	many
CATSQGGQPQHF	TGTGCCACCAGTCAGGGAGGTCAGCCCCAGCATTTT	TRBV24-1	.	TRBJ1-5	few
CASSDVQGKYSDTQYF	TGTGCCAGCAGTGACGTCCAGGGGAAGTATTCAGATACGCAGTATTTT	TRBV2	.	TRBJ2-3	few
CASAFLRQTVFNQPQHF	TGTGCCAGCGCATTCTTACGACAGACAGTTTTCAATCAGCCCCAGCATTTT	TRBV28	.	TRBJ1-5	many
CASRGQLNSNQPQHF	TGTGCCAGCAGGGGACAGCTGAATAGCAATCAGCCCCAGCATTTT	TRBV2	TRBD1	TRBJ1-5	.
CASSLLRGRQPQHF	TGTGCCAGCAGTTTACTCAGGGGGAGGCAGCCCCAGCATTTT	TRBV28	TRBD1	TRBJ1-5	many
CASNLAGYSYEQYF	TGTGCCAGCAATTTGGCGGGTTACTCCTACGAGCAGTACTTC	TRBV6-1	.	TRBJ2-7	few
CASSLESYEQYF	TGTGCCAGCAGCTTAGAGTCCTACGAGCAGTACTTC	TRBV5-1	.	TRBJ2-7	many
CAAGLAGTDTQYF	TGTGCCGCAGGACTAGCGGGAACTGATACGCAGTATTTT	TRBV6-2/TRBV6-3	TRBD2	TRBJ2-3	many
CASSLYLRTYEQYF	TGTGCCAGCAGTTTATATCTCCGAACCTACGAGCAGTACTTC	TRBV28	.	TRBJ2-7	many
CASSSRPGLVYEQYF	TGTGCCAGCAGTTCTCGTCCGGGACTAGTCTACGAGCAGTACTTC	TRBV27	TRBD2	TRBJ2-7	few
CASSPQGLAGGSYEQYF	TGTGCCAGCAGCCCCCAGGGGCTAGCGGGAGGCTCCTACGAGCAGTACTTC	TRBV27	TRBD2	TRBJ2-7	few
CAWRATGTGDEQYF	TGTGCCTGGAGGGCGACCGGGACAGGGGACGAGCAGTACTTC	TRBV30	TRBD1	TRBJ2-7	many
CASTSGQLGADTQYF	TGTGCCAGCACCTCGGGACAGTTGGGCGCAGATACGCAGTATTTT	TRBV12-3/TRBV12-4	TRBD1	TRBJ2-3	many
CASSSGRDRAHYEQYF	TGTGCCAGCAGCTCGGGGAGGGACAGGGCTCACTACGAGCAGTACTTC	TRBV7-9	TRBD1	TRBJ2-7	many
CASSQRDGDTGELFF	TGCGCCAGCAGCCAAAGGGACGGCGACACCGGGGAGCTGTTTTTT	TRBV4-1	.	TRBJ2-2	.
CASTEQGLGEKLFF	TGTGCCAGTACCGAACAGGGGCTTGGGGAAAAACTGTTTTTT	TRBV19	TRBD1	TRBJ1-4	.
CSAREAGGHEQYF	TGCAGTGCTAGAGAGGCAGGGGGCCACGAGCAGTACTTC	TRBV20-1	TRBD1	TRBJ2-7	.
CASRAPADNSPLHF	TGTGCCAGTCGGGCCCCGGCAGATAATTCACCCCTCCACTTT	TRBV19	.	TRBJ1-6	few
CASGPFKAGAEKLFF	TGTGCCAGCGGCCCCTTTAAGGCGGGCGCGGAAAAACTGTTTTTT	TRBV28	.	TRBJ1-4	few
CASSPQGRQPQHF	TGTGCCAGCTCACCACAGGGGCGGCAGCCCCAGCATTTT	TRBV18	.	TRBJ1-5	many
CASSIIGDEAFF	TGTGCCAGTAGTATAATAGGGGATGAAGCTTTCTTT	TRBV19	.	TRBJ1-1	few
CSVSKLVEQYF	TGCAGCGTAAGCAAACTAGTCGAGCAGTACTTC	TRBV29-1	.	TRBJ2-7	.
CSAAVEDASYEQYF	TGCAGTGCTGCGGTCGAGGACGCGTCCTACGAGCAGTACTTC	TRBV20-1	.	TRBJ2-7	.
CASGLVRQEQFF	TGTGCTAGTGGTTTGGTAAGGCAGGAGCAGTTCTTC	TRBV12-5	.	TRBJ2-1	many
CASSINRERTKGEETQYF	TGTGCCAGCAGCATTAACAGGGAACGGACAAAGGGTGAAGAGACCCAGTACTTC	TRBV7-8	.	TRBJ2-5	few
CSAKHLTNTGELFF	TGCAGTGCTAAGCATTTGACGAACACCGGGGAGCTGTTTTTT	TRBV20-1	.	TRBJ2-2	few
CASSPRPGAGGELFF	TGTGCCAGCAGCCCTCGTCCGGGGGCTGGCGGGGAGCTGTTTTTT	TRBV3-1	.	TRBJ2-2	many
CASSLSQGNNQPQHF	TGTGCCAGCAGCTTATCACAGGGTAACAATCAGCCCCAGCATTTT	TRBV5-6	.	TRBJ1-5	.
CASSLEPSGRGTGELFF	TGTGCCAGCAGCTTAGAGCCTAGCGGGAGAGGCACCGGGGAGCTGTTTTTT	TRBV7-6	TRBD2	TRBJ2-2	many
CASKRQGAGNNEQFF	TGTGCCAGCAAGCGTCAGGGGGCGGGTAACAATGAGCAGTTCTTC	TRBV28	TRBD1	TRBJ2-1	.
CAWSPFGTSGHGTQYF	TGTGCCTGGAGTCCCTTCGGGACTAGCGGGCACGGGACCCAGTACTTC	TRBV30	TRBD2	TRBJ2-5	.
CASSPSGTKLRAGVGETQYF	TGTGCCAGCAGTCCGTCGGGGACGAAACTACGAGCGGGAGTAGGCGAGACCCAGTACTTC	TRBV27	TRBD2	TRBJ2-5	many
CASYNYRRRSYNEQFF	TGTGCCAGCTATAACTACAGGCGCCGCTCCTACAATGAGCAGTTCTTC	TRBV2	.	TRBJ2-1	many
CASSLGLLNNEQFF	TGCGCCAGCAGCTTGGGACTACTTAACAATGAGCAGTTCTTC	TRBV5-1	.	TRBJ2-1	.
CASRLRAGGSSGANVLTF	TGCGCCAGCAGACTCCGGGCAGGGGGCTCGTCCGGGGCCAACGTCCTGACTTTC	TRBV4-1	TRBD1	TRBJ2-6	.
CASSAEYSGRKDEQYF	TGTGCCAGCAGCGCAGAGTATAGCGGGAGGAAGGACGAGCAGTACTTC	TRBV7-9	TRBD2	TRBJ2-7	.
CASSITGTVSGANVLTF	TGTGCCAGCAGCATCACCGGGACGGTCTCTGGGGCCAACGTCCTGACTTTC	TRBV7-2	.	TRBJ2-6	.
CASSLWGTGDNEQFF	TGCGCCAGCAGCTTGTGGGGGACAGGAGACAATGAGCAGTTCTTC	TRBV5-1	TRBD1	TRBJ2-1	.
CASSPLVRGQGTNEQFF	TGTGCCAGCAGCCCACTGGTGCGGGGACAGGGTACCAATGAGCAGTTCTTC	TRBV4-2	TRBD1	TRBJ2-1	few
CALLAGGYNEQFF	TGTGCCTTACTAGCGGGGGGATACAATGAGCAGTTCTTC	TRBV30	TRBD2	TRBJ2-1	many
CASRPRVNQETQYF	TGTGCCAGCAGACCAAGGGTGAACCAAGAGACCCAGTACTTC	TRBV6-1	.	TRBJ2-5	many
CASSLDSNEQFF	TGTGCCAGCAGCTTAGACAGTAATGAGCAGTTCTTC	TRBV7-9	.	TRBJ2-1	many
CSAWRVHEQYF	TGCAGTGCCTGGAGGGTCCACGAGCAGTACTTC	TRBV20-1	.	TRBJ2-7	.
CASSPGLAAPYEQYF	TGTGCCAGCAGCCCGGGACTAGCGGCCCCCTACGAGCAGTACTTC	TRBV7-3	TRBD2	TRBJ2-7	.